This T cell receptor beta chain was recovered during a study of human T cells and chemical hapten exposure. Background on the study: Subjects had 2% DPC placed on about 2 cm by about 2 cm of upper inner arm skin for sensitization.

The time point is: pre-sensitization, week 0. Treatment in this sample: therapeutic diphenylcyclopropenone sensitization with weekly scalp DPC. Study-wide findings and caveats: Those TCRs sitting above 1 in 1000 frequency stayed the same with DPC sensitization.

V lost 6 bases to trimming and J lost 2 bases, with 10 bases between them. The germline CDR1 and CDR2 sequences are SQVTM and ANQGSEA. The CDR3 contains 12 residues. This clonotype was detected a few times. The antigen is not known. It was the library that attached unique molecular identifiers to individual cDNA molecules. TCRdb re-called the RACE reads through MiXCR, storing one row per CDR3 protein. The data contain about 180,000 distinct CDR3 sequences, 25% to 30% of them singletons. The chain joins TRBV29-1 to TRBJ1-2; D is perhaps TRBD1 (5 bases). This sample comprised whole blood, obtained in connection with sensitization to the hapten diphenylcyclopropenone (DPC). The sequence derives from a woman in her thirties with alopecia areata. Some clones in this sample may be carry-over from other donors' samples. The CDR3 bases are TGCAGCGTCCGTACAGGAAACTATGGCTACACCTTC. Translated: CSVRTGNYGYTF.